The subject of this entry is one TCR beta chain. The antigen remains undetermined. The data originate from a study of CD8 T cells in ankylosing spondylitis. The study's findings and limits: Reportedly, matched ankylosing spondylitis synovial fluid was significantly enriched for disease-linked clones. Blood from ankylosing spondylitis patients appeared to carry a characteristic roughly eight-variant TCR beta motif. Disease-linked clones were found to be CD8+ and relatively rare in peripheral blood. A subset of motif variants has previously been described in the synovial fluid and blood of reactive arthritis.

Quantitative 5'-RACE with molecular barcodes was used to make the TCR beta libraries. TCRdb re-analysed the 5' RACE reads in MiXCR, keeping a single row per CDR3 protein. The repertoire consists of roughly 470,000 distinct CDR3 sequences, with about 24% occurring once and the leading ten covering under 0.9%. The CDR3 has 14 amino acids. Trimming cost V 7 bases and J 4 bases; bases outside gene matches: 3. Germline assignment: CDR1 MNHEY and CDR2 SVGEGT. J is TRBJ2-5 and V is TRBV6-2 or TRBV6-3; 13 bases align to TRBD2. This clonotype originated in a male donor with ankylosing spondylitis. Sequencing used blood, either unsorted or a sorted T cell fraction (not recorded which). The CDR3 here is CASTGLAGVETQYF. Here the CDR3 DNA reads TGTGCCAGCACCGGACTAGCGGGAGTAGAGACCCAGTACTTC.